The clone carrying this TCR beta chain was observed a handful of times. Its target is not known. The data were obtained in a study of T-cell memory formation after mild COVID-19. Overall study context: Among the donors, TCR clusters were largely specific to each donor.

Notes on the study in general: Cross-reactive memory appears to have joined, as suggested by some responding clones showing up in pre-infection memory.

Via MiXCR, TCRdb re-called the 5' RACE reads, giving one row per CDR3 protein. The sample yields 360,000 or so distinct CDR3 sequences, 25% to 30% seen once. Sequences were obtained from PBMCs or a T cell subset sorted from them (not recorded which). The receptor was isolated from an adult woman who had mild COVID-19 (a few samples of this study predate the infection). Cell type and time point are not known.

CDR3 nucleotides: TGTGCCAGCAGCTTGGGGAGACAGCGTCGGTCACCCCTCCACTTT. Translation gives CASSLGRQRRSPLHF. The chain combines TRBV5-5 with TRBJ1-6, with a weak D call TRBD1 (5 bases). The CDR3 extends over 15 amino acids. V dropped 0 bases and J dropped 10 bases, with 14 bases sitting between them. Germline V lookup: CDR1 SGHKS, CDR2 YYEKEE (reference sequence).